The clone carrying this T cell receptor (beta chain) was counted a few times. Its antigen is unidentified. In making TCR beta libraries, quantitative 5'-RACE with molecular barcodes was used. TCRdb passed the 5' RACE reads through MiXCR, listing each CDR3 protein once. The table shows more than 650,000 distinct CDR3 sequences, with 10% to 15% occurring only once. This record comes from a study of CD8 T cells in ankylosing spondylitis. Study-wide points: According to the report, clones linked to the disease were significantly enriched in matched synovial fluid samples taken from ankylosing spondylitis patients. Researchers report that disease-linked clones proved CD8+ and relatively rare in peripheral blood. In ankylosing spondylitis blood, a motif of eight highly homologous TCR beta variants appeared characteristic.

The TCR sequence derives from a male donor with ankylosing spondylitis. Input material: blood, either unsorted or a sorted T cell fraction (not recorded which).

CDR3 nucleotides: TGTGCCAGCAGGCGAAACTCCTGGGATGAGCAGTTCTTC. Protein product: CASRRNSWDEQFF. The chain has TRBV6-6 and TRBJ2-1; D is unresolved. The CDR3 covers 13 residues. Germline CDR1 MNHNY, CDR2 SVGAGI (reference sequence). V lost 6 bases and J 8 bases, leaving 14 bases between the germline ends.